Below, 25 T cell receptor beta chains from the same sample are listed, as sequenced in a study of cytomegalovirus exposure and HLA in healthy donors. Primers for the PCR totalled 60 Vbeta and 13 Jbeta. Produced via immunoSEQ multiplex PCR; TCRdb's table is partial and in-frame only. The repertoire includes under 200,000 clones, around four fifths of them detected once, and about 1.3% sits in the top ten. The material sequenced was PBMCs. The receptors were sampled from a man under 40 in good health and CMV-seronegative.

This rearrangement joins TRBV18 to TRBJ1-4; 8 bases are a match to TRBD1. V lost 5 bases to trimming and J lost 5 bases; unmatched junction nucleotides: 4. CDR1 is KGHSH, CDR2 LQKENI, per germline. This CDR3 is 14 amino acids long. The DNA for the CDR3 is TGTGCCAGCTCAGGGGACAGGAACAATGAAAAACTGTTTTTT. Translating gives CASSGDRNNEKLFF.

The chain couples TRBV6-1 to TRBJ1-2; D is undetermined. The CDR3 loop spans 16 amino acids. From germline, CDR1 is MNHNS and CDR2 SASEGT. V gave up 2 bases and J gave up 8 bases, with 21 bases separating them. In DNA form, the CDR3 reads TGTGCCAGCAGTGAATTTCGTTACGGGTCAGCGGAAGGCTACACCTTC. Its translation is CASSEFRYGSAEGYTF.

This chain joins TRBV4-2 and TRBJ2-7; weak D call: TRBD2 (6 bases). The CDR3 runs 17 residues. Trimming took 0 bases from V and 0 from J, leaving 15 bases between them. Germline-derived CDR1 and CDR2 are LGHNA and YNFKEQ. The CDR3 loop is CASSQDGISGSSYEQYF. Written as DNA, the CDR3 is TGTGCCAGCAGCCAAGATGGGATTTCCGGGAGCTCCTACGAGCAGTACTTC.

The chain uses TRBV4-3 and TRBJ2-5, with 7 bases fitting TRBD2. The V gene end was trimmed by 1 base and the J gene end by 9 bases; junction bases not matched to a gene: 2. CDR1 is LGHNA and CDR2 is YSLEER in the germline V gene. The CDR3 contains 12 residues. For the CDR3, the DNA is TGCGCCAGCAGCCAAGGGAGCGGGGCCCAGTACTTC. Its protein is CASSQGSGAQYF.

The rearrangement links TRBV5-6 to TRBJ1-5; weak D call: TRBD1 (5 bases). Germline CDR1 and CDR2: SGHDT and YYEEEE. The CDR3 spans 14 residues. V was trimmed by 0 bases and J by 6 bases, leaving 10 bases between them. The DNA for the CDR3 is TGTGCCAGCAGCTTGGGAATCCAGGGTCAGCCCCAGCATTTT. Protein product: CASSLGIQGQPQHF.

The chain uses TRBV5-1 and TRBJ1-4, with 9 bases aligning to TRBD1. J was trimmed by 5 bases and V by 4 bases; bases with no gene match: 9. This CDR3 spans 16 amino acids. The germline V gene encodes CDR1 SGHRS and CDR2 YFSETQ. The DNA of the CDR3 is TGCGCCAGCAGCGAGATGACAGGGGGTCGAAATGAAAAACTGTTTTTT. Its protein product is CASSEMTGGRNEKLFF.

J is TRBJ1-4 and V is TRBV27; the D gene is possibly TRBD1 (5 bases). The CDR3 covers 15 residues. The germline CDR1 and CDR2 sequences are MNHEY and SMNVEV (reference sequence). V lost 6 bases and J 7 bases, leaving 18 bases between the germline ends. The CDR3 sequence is CASRGIGGGSEKLFF. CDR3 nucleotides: TGTGCCAGCAGAGGCATTGGGGGAGGAAGTGAAAAACTGTTTTTT. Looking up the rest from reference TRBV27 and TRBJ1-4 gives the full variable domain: EAQVTQNPRYLITVTGKKLTVTCSQNMNHEYMSWYRQDPGLGLRQIYYSMNVEVTDKGDVPEGYKVSRKEKRNFPLILESPSPNQTSLYFCASRGIGGGSEKLFFGSGTQLSVL.

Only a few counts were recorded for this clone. CDR3: CASRIGQATGELFF. The DNA for the CDR3 is TGTGCCAGCAGGATTGGACAGGCCACCGGGGAGCTGTTTTTT. The V and J genes are TRBV6-5 and TRBJ2-2; the match to TRBD1 covers 7 bases. The CDR3 has 14 residues. CDR1 is MNHEY, CDR2 SVGAGI, per germline. The J segment lost 4 bases and the V segment lost 6 bases, leaving 5 bases of the junction unmatched.

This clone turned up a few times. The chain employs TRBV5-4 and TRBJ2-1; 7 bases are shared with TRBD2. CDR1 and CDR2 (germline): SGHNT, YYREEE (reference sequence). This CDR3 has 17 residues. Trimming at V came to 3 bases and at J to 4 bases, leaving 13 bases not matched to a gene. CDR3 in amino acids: CASSSSRERGAYNEQFF. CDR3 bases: TGTGCCAGCAGCTCCTCCAGGGAGCGGGGAGCTTACAATGAGCAGTTCTTC.

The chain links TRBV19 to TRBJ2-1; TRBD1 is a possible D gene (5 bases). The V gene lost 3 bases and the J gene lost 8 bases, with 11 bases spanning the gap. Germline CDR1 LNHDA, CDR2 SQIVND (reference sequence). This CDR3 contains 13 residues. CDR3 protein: CASSIDRGYEQFF. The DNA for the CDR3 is TGTGCCAGTAGTATTGATAGGGGCTATGAGCAGTTCTTC.

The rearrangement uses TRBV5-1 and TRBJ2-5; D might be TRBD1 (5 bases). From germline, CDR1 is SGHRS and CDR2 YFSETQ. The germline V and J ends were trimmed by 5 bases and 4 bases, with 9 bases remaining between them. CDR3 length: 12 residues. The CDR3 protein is CASRTVGETQYF. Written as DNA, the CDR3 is TGCGCCAGCAGGACAGTTGGAGAGACCCAGTACTTC.

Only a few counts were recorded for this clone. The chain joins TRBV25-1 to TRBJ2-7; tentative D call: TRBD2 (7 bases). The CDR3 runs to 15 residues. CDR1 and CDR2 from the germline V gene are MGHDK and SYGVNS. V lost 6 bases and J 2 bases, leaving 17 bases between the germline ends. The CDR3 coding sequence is TGTGCCAGCAGGCCTAACGGGGGGCTTGCCTACGAGCAGTACTTC. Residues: CASRPNGGLAYEQYF.

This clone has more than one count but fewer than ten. The CDR3 sequence is CASSLGDRGHEQYF. The CDR3 DNA reads TGTGCCAGCAGCTTAGGGGACAGGGGTCACGAGCAGTACTTC. The rearrangement uses TRBV7-9 and TRBJ2-7; 10 bases are a match to TRBD1. V lost 1 base and J lost 5; bases outside the gene matches: 2. CDR1 is SEHNR, CDR2 FQNEAQ, per germline (reference sequence). The CDR3 covers 14 residues.

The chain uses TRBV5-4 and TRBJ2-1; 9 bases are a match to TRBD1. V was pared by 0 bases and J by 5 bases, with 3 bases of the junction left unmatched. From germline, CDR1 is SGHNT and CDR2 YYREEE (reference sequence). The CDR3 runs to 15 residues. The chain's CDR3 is CASSLDRGPHNEQFF. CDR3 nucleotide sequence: TGTGCCAGCAGCTTGGACAGGGGGCCCCACAATGAGCAGTTCTTC.

Here the CDR3 reads CASSEIPQGGRTTDTQYF. Written as DNA, the CDR3 is TGTGCCAGCAGTGAAATCCCCCAAGGCGGGAGAACCACAGATACGCAGTATTTT. This sequence joins TRBV6-1 and TRBJ2-3; 7 nucleotides agree with TRBD2. The germline V gene encodes CDR1 MNHNS and CDR2 SASEGT. V lost 2 bases to trimming and J lost 2 bases; unmatched junction nucleotides: 13. This CDR3 region has 18 residues.

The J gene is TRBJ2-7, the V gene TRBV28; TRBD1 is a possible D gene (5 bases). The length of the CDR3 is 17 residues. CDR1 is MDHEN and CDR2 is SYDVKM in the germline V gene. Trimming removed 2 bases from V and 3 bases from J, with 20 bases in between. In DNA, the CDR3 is TGTGCCAGCAGTTTAAATCTGGGGCGCAGGTCGAGCTACGAGCAGTACTTC. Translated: CASSLNLGRRSSYEQYF.

CDR3 sequence (DNA): TGTGCCAGCAGCTTAGGCCTAGGACAGGGTGGTAAGACCCAGTACTTC. Amino acid sequence: CASSLGLGQGGKTQYF. V and J are TRBV7-8 and TRBJ2-5; 8 nucleotides line up with TRBD1. The CDR3 extends over 16 amino acids. The V gene end was trimmed by 1 base and the J gene end by 6 bases; junction bases not matched to a gene: 10. Germline values: CDR1 SGHVS, CDR2 FQNEAQ. Filled out from reference TRBV7-8 and TRBJ2-5, the complete variable domain reads GAGVSQSPRYKVAKRGQDVALRCDPISGHVSLFWYQQALGQGPEFLTYFQNEAQLDKSGLPSDRFFAERPEGSVSTLKIQRTQQEDSAVYLCASSLGLGQGGKTQYFGPGTRLLVL.

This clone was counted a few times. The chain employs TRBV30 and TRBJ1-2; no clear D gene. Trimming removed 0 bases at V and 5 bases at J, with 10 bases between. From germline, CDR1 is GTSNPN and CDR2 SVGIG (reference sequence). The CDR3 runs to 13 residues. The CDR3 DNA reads TGTGCCTGGAGTGTTTGGGGAGATTATGGCTACACCTTC. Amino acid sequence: CAWSVWGDYGYTF.

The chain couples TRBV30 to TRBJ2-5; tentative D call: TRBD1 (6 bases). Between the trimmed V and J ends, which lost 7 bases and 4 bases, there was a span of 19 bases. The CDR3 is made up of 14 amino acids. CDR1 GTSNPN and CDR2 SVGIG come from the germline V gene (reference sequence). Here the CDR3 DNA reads TGTGCCTCCAAACAGGGTACCTTGGGAGAGACCCAGTACTTC. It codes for CASKQGTLGETQYF.

The CDR3 region is CASSQEVLALTCEQYF. CDR3 sequence (DNA): TGCGCCAGCAGCCAAGAGGTCCTAGCGCTGACCTGCGAGCAGTACTTC. The chain recombines TRBV4-1 with TRBJ2-7, with a possible D match to TRBD2 (6 bases). Trimming removed 0 bases at V and 6 bases at J, with 18 bases between. This CDR3 comprises 16 residues. Germline loops: CDR1 MGHRA, CDR2 YSYEKL.

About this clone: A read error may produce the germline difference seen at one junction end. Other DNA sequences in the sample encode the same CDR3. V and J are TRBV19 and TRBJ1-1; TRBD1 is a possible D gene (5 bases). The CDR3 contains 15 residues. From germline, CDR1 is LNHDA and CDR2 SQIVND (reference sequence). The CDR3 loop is CASSILGGRNTEAFF. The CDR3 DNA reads TGTGCCAGTAGTATTTTGGGGGGACGGAACACTGAAGCCTTCTTT.

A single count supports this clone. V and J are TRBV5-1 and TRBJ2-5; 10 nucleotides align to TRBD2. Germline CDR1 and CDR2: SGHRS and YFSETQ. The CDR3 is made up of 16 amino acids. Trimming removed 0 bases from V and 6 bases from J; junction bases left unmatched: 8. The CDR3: CASSLAALAGGQTQYF. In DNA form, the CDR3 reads TGCGCCAGCAGCTTGGCCGCATTAGCGGGGGGTCAGACCCAGTACTTC.

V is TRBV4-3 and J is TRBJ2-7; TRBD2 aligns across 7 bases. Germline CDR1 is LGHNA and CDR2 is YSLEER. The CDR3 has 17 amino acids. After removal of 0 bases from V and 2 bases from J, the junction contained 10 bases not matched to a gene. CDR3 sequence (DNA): TGCGCCAGCAGCCAAGAATTACGGCGGGGGAGGGCCTACGAGCAGTACTTC. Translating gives CASSQELRRGRAYEQYF.

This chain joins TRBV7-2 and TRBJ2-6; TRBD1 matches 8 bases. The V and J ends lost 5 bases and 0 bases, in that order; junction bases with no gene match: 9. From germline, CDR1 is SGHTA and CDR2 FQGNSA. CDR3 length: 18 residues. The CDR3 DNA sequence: TGTGCCAGCAGCCCAAAGGCAGGGGGCCTCTCTGGGGCCAACGTCCTGACTTTC. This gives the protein CASSPKAGGLSGANVLTF.

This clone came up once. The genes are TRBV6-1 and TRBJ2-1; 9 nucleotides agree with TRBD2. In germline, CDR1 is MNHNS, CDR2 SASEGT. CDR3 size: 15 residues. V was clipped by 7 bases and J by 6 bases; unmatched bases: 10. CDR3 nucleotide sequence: TGTGCCAGCAAGGGGAGGGTAGCGGGGGCCAATGAGCAGTTCTTC. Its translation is CASKGRVAGANEQFF.